The 2 T cell receptor beta chains reported below all come from one sample, sequenced in a study of blood T cell repertoires in COVID-19. This table comes from immunoSEQ multiplex PCR, and its TCRdb copy is limited to in-frame clones, with some not included. The sample lists some 150,000 clones; approximately 91% were seen once. The material sequenced was peripheral blood. Every receptor here comes from a woman in her 70s with acute or convalescent COVID-19.

The table lists this clone with a few counts. The rearrangement links TRBV6-4 to TRBJ1-2, with TRBD1 identical over 10 bases. The CDR3 contains 15 residues. CDR1 is MRHNA, CDR2 SNTAGT, per germline. Trimming took 6 bases from V and 4 from J; bases not matched to a gene: 8. The CDR3 DNA is TGTGCCAGCAGCAAGACAGGGGGCGAGGGCTATGGCTACACCTTC. Protein: CASSKTGGEGYGYTF.

J is TRBJ1-2 and V is TRBV27, with unresolved D. In germline, CDR1 is MNHEY, CDR2 SMNVEV (reference sequence). Trimming removed 1 base from V and 0 bases from J, with 9 bases in between. The length of the CDR3 is 15 residues. The CDR3 here is CASSLYPGSNYGYTF. Here the CDR3 DNA reads TGTGCCAGCAGTTTATATCCAGGATCTAACTATGGCTACACCTTC.